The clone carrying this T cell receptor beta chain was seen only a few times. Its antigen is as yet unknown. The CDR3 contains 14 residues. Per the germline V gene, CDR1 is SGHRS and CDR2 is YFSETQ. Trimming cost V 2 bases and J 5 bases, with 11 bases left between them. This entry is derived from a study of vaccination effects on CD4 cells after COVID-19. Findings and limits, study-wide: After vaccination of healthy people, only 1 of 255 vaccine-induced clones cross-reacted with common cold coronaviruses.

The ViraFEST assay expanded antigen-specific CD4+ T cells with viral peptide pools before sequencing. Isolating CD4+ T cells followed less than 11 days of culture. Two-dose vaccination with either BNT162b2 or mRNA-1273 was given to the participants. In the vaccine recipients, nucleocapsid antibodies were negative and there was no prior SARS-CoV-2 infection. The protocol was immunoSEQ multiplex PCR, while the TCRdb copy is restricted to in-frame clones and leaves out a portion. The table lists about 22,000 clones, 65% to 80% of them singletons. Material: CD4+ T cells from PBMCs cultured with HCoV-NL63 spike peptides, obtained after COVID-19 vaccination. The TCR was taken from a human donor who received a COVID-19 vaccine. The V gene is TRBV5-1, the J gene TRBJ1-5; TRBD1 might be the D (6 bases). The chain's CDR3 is CASSFWPGDQPQHF. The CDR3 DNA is TGCGCCAGCAGCTTTTGGCCAGGGGATCAGCCCCAGCATTTT.